This is a list of T cell receptor beta chains from one sample in a study of beta chain features in type 1 diabetes. Assay: immunoSEQ multiplex PCR; the TCRdb copy retains only in-frame clones and omits some. The sample gives around 160,000 clones, around 51% of which show up once; around 0.42% is in the top ten. The sequenced sample was Tregs from blood. The receptors here all came from a man aged 18 to 35 in good health. Each CDR3 is given with its conserved first and last residue. D genes are given only for firm matches. Clone size is not always given. Where it is, it says once, few, many or a class for expanded clones.

V gene: TRBV5-1; clone size: NA; D gene: NA; J gene: TRBJ1-5; CDR3 DNA: TGCGCCAGCAGCTTGTCAGGGGCGGGCCAGCCCCAGCATTTT; CDR3 protein: CASSLSGAGQPQHF
V gene: TRBV2; clone size: few; D gene: NA; J gene: TRBJ2-1; CDR3 DNA: TGTGCCAGCAGTGACGGGATCGGTTACAATGAGCAGTTCTTC; CDR3 protein: CASSDGIGYNEQFF
V gene: TRBV5-1; clone size: NA; D gene: NA; J gene: TRBJ2-2; CDR3 DNA: TGCGCCAGCAGCGGCTCTCGGGAGCTGTTTTTT; CDR3 protein: CASSGSRELFF
V gene: TRBV6-1; clone size: NA; D gene: NA; J gene: TRBJ1-2; CDR3 DNA: TGTGCCAGCAGTCAGGGGACGGAGTATGGCTACACCTTC; CDR3 protein: CASSQGTEYGYTF
V gene: TRBV7-2; clone size: few; D gene: TRBD1; J gene: TRBJ2-5; CDR3 DNA: TGTGCCAGCAGCTCCGTTCCGGGACAGGGCGGGGAGACCCAGTACTTC; CDR3 protein: CASSSVPGQGGETQYF
V gene: TRBV7-9; clone size: many; D gene: TRBD1; J gene: TRBJ2-7; CDR3 DNA: TGTGCCAGCAGCTTAAACAGGGGGCCCTACGAGCAGTACTTC; CDR3 protein: CASSLNRGPYEQYF
V gene: TRBV5-1; clone size: NA; D gene: NA; J gene: TRBJ2-5; CDR3 DNA: TGCGCCAGCAGCTTGTACTCCCAAGAGACCCAGTACTTC; CDR3 protein: CASSLYSQETQYF
V gene: TRBV10-3; clone size: NA; D gene: NA; J gene: TRBJ2-7; CDR3 DNA: TGTGCCATCAGTGAGGGAGGGGCGGCCTACGAGCAGTACTTC; CDR3 protein: CAISEGGAAYEQYF
V gene: TRBV29-1; clone size: few; D gene: NA; J gene: TRBJ1-2; CDR3 DNA: TGCAGCGTTGCAGACAGGTCCCACTATGGCTACACCTTC; CDR3 protein: CSVADRSHYGYTF
V gene: TRBV4-2; clone size: NA; D gene: TRBD2; J gene: TRBJ2-7; CDR3 DNA: TGTGCCAGCAGCCAAGCGGGGGGGGTCCGCGGAATATACGAGCAGTACTTC; CDR3 protein: CASSQAGGVRGIYEQYF
V gene: TRBV5-4; clone size: NA; D gene: NA; J gene: TRBJ2-6; CDR3 DNA: TGTGCCAGCAGCTTGAACAGGGCAAGCTCTGGGGCCAACGTCCTGACTTTC; CDR3 protein: CASSLNRASSGANVLTF
V gene: TRBV5-4; clone size: NA; D gene: TRBD2; J gene: TRBJ2-1; CDR3 DNA: TGTGCCAGCAGAGGCGGTTTACGGGAGGTCAATGAGCAGTTCTTC; CDR3 protein: CASRGGLREVNEQFF
V gene: TRBV5-1; clone size: NA; D gene: NA; J gene: TRBJ2-5; CDR3 DNA: TGCGCCAGCAGCTTGGGCAGGCGGGGAGAGACCCAGTACTTC; CDR3 protein: CASSLGRRGETQYF
V gene: TRBV6-6; clone size: few; D gene: TRBD2; J gene: TRBJ2-7; CDR3 DNA: TGTGCCAGCAGCCGGGGGACTAGCTCCTACGAGCAGTACTTC; CDR3 protein: CASSRGTSSYEQYF
V gene: TRBV7-2; clone size: NA; D gene: TRBD1; J gene: TRBJ1-2; CDR3 DNA: TGTGCCAGCACCGAGGACAGGGGATATGGCTACACCTTC; CDR3 protein: CASTEDRGYGYTF
V gene: TRBV6-6; clone size: NA; D gene: NA; J gene: TRBJ1-5; CDR3 DNA: TGTGCCAGCAGTCCCAGGGGCAAGGGCAATCAGCCCCAGCATTTT; CDR3 protein: CASSPRGKGNQPQHF
V gene: TRBV29-1; clone size: NA; D gene: TRBD1; J gene: TRBJ1-4; CDR3 DNA: TGCAGCGTCGACAGGGGGCGCGGGAAACTGTTTTTT; CDR3 protein: CSVDRGRGKLFF